The present T cell receptor (beta chain) was sequenced within a study of OX40 agonist ivuxolimab in advanced cancers. Profiling relied on immunoSEQ multiplex PCR, and the TCRdb table lists in-frame clones only, not all of them. This sample has approximately 88,000 clones, with approximately 90% found just once. The TCR comes from an adult with an advanced solid tumor such as melanoma, head and neck, liver or kidney cancer. Specimen: CD4+ or CD8+ T cells sorted from blood, collected in a trial of the OX40 agonist ivuxolimab.

The CDR3 here is CASRGGGQGAQPQHF. The CDR3 region has the DNA TGTGCCAGCCGTGGGGGAGGACAGGGGGCCCAGCCCCAGCATTTT. This chain connects TRBV6-1 to TRBJ1-5, with 11 bases matching TRBD1. The CDR3 spans 15 residues. V gave up 8 bases and J gave up 7 bases; unmatched junction bases: 10. Per germline, CDR1 MNHNS and CDR2 SASEGT.